Each of the 2 T cell receptor beta chains below was sequenced from the same sample in a study of cytomegalovirus exposure and HLA in healthy donors (dated by TCRdb to the late 2010s). The library was prepared using the immunoSEQ multiplex PCR assay. For the multiplex PCR, a mixture combining 60 forward primers for TCR Vbeta segments and 13 reverse primers for TCR Jbeta segments was used. What TCRdb holds here is the immuneACCESS table cut down to in-frame rearrangements. Part of the clones is not present; checked against another copy, under half of the missing clones reflect an unresolved V gene, and the others are unexplained. The sample data list some 170,000 clones, and 80% to 90% of these were observed just once. The top ten constitute 1.9% of the sample. The sequencing input was PBMCs. The receptors originated from a woman aged 18 to 35 in good health and CMV-seronegative.

The genes are TRBV15 and TRBJ2-7; D perhaps matches TRBD1 (5 bases). This CDR3 spans 19 amino acids. V shed 0 bases and J shed 0 bases, with 21 bases lying between them. Germline loops: CDR1 LNHNV, CDR2 YYDKDF (reference sequence). The CDR3 reads CATSRDRWGRVEPSYEQYF. DNA of the CDR3: TGTGCCACCAGCAGAGATCGATGGGGCAGGGTCGAACCCTCCTACGAGCAGTACTTC.

The chain joins TRBV4-1 to TRBJ1-1; a weak D match, TRBD1 (6 bases). The CDR3 totals 16 residues. From germline, CDR1 is MGHRA and CDR2 YSYEKL. V lost 4 bases, J lost 4 bases, and 19 bases lay in between. CDR3 sequence: CASSRDFGGSSTEAFF. In DNA form, the CDR3 reads TGCGCCAGCAGCCGAGATTTTGGGGGCAGTAGCACTGAAGCTTTCTTT.